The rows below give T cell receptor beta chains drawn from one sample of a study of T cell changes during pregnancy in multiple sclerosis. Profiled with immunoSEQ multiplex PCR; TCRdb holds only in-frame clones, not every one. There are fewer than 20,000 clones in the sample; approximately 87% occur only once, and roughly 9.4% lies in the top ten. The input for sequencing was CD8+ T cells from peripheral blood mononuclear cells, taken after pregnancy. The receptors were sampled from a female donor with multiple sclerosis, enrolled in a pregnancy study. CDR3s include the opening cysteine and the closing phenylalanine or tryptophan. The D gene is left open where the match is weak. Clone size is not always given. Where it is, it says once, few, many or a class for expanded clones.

CDR3 DNA: TGTGCCAGCAGCCCAACGACTGTAGCGGGGGGCCCTGGGGGGGTTCGGTTCTTC; CDR3 protein: CASSPTTVAGGPGGVRFF; clone size: -; D gene: TRBD2; V gene: TRBV7-9; J gene: TRBJ2-1
CDR3 DNA: TGTGCCAGTAGTATCCGCGAGTCGAACACCGGGGAGCTGTTTTTT; CDR3 protein: CASSIRESNTGELFF; clone size: -; D gene: -; V gene: TRBV19; J gene: TRBJ2-2
CDR3 DNA: TGTGCCAGCAAAGATCGAGGTTTCTACGAGCAGTACTTC; CDR3 protein: CASKDRGFYEQYF; clone size: -; D gene: -; V gene: TRBV6-6; J gene: TRBJ2-7
CDR3 DNA: TGTGCCAGCAGCTTGGACCCAGCGGGATGGGTAGAGCAGTTCTTC; CDR3 protein: CASSLDPAGWVEQFF; clone size: -; D gene: TRBD2; V gene: TRBV5-8; J gene: TRBJ2-1
CDR3 DNA: TGTGCCAGCAGCTTAGGACAGGGAACTTATAGCAATCAGCCCCAGCATTTT; CDR3 protein: CASSLGQGTYSNQPQHF; clone size: -; D gene: TRBD1; V gene: TRBV5-6; J gene: TRBJ1-5
CDR3 DNA: TGTGCCAGCAGTTACTCCAGCGGGGGCTCCTACGAGCAGTACTTC; CDR3 protein: CASSYSSGGSYEQYF; clone size: -; D gene: TRBD2; V gene: TRBV6-6; J gene: TRBJ2-7
CDR3 DNA: TGTGCCAGCAGTTTGTTGGCGGGAGAGGGAGGGGGGGAGACCCAGTACTTC; CDR3 protein: CASSLLAGEGGGETQYF; clone size: -; D gene: -; V gene: TRBV27; J gene: TRBJ2-5
CDR3 DNA: TGTGCCAGCAGCTTAGCCCTTAGCGGGGGCACAGATACGCAGTATTTT; CDR3 protein: CASSLALSGGTDTQYF; clone size: -; D gene: TRBD2; V gene: TRBV7-8; J gene: TRBJ2-3
CDR3 DNA: TGTGCCAGCTCCCTGGTGAGACAGGGAATTTTTTCGGGTCAGCCCCAGCATTTT; CDR3 protein: CASSLVRQGIFSGQPQHF; clone size: -; D gene: TRBD1; V gene: TRBV6-4; J gene: TRBJ1-5
CDR3 DNA: TGCGCCAGCAGCTTGTCGGGCGGGATCCGCACAGATACGCAGTATTTT; CDR3 protein: CASSLSGGIRTDTQYF; clone size: -; D gene: -; V gene: TRBV5-1; J gene: TRBJ2-3
CDR3 DNA: TGTGCCTGGAGTGCGGGACAGGGTAATGAAAAACTGTTTTTT; CDR3 protein: CAWSAGQGNEKLFF; clone size: -; D gene: TRBD1; V gene: TRBV30; J gene: TRBJ1-4
CDR3 DNA: TGTGCCAGCCCCTGGACAGCCGGGAGGAGGGGACTGTTTTTT; CDR3 protein: CASPWTAGRRGLFF; clone size: -; D gene: -; V gene: TRBV6-4; J gene: TRBJ1-4
CDR3 DNA: TGTGCCAGTGACTCGGGACAGGGGGTAGAGACCCAGTACTTC; CDR3 protein: CASDSGQGVETQYF; clone size: -; D gene: TRBD1; V gene: TRBV19; J gene: TRBJ2-5
CDR3 DNA: TGTGCCAGCAGCTCAGGGACAGATTCCTACGAGCAGTACTTC; CDR3 protein: CASSSGTDSYEQYF; clone size: -; D gene: TRBD1; V gene: TRBV7-9; J gene: TRBJ2-7
CDR3 DNA: TGTGCCAGCAGTCTACGACAGGGAAAAGTAGATACGCAGTATTTT; CDR3 protein: CASSLRQGKVDTQYF; clone size: -; D gene: TRBD1; V gene: TRBV28; J gene: TRBJ2-3
CDR3 DNA: TGTGCCAGCAGTCCCGGCGGAGCAAATCAGCCCCAGCATTTT; CDR3 protein: CASSPGGANQPQHF; clone size: -; D gene: -; V gene: TRBV28; J gene: TRBJ1-5
CDR3 DNA: TGTGCCAGCAGCCCCCCGACAGGCAACACCGGGGAGCTGTTTTTT; CDR3 protein: CASSPPTGNTGELFF; clone size: -; D gene: -; V gene: TRBV7-9; J gene: TRBJ2-2
CDR3 DNA: TGTGCCTGGAGTGGAGGGACAGGGGTTTTTGGCTACACCTTC; CDR3 protein: CAWSGGTGVFGYTF; clone size: once; D gene: TRBD1; V gene: TRBV30; J gene: TRBJ1-2
CDR3 DNA: TGTGCCAGCAAGCTAGCGGGGTACTCCTACGAGCAGTACTTC; CDR3 protein: CASKLAGYSYEQYF; clone size: -; D gene: TRBD2; V gene: TRBV27; J gene: TRBJ2-7
CDR3 DNA: TGTGCCAGCAGTGAAGCTGGTAGCGGCTACGAGCAGTACTTC; CDR3 protein: CASSEAGSGYEQYF; clone size: -; D gene: -; V gene: TRBV6-1; J gene: TRBJ2-7
CDR3 DNA: TGTGCCAGTAGTATGTCGGGGAACACTGAAGCTTTCTTT; CDR3 protein: CASSMSGNTEAFF; clone size: -; D gene: -; V gene: TRBV19; J gene: TRBJ1-1
CDR3 DNA: TGTGCCAGCTCACCACCACCAGGCCGGAACACTGAAGCTTTCTTT; CDR3 protein: CASSPPPGRNTEAFF; clone size: -; D gene: -; V gene: TRBV18; J gene: TRBJ1-1
CDR3 DNA: TGTGCCAGCAGTCATCAGGGCGCGAACACTGAAGCTTTCTTT; CDR3 protein: CASSHQGANTEAFF; clone size: few; D gene: -; V gene: TRBV6-5; J gene: TRBJ1-1
CDR3 DNA: TGTGCCAGCAGCTTAGATCGGGGGGGTGAGACCCAGTACTTC; CDR3 protein: CASSLDRGGETQYF; clone size: once; D gene: TRBD2; V gene: TRBV11-2; J gene: TRBJ2-5
CDR3 DNA: TGTGCCAGCAGTGGGTTCCCTGGAGGGACGGAGACCCAGTACTTC; CDR3 protein: CASSGFPGGTETQYF; clone size: -; D gene: -; V gene: TRBV25-1; J gene: TRBJ2-5
CDR3 DNA: TGTGCCAGCAGCTTCGGGACAGGGGTTGAAGATACGCAGTATTTT; CDR3 protein: CASSFGTGVEDTQYF; clone size: -; D gene: TRBD1; V gene: TRBV7-6; J gene: TRBJ2-3
CDR3 DNA: TGCGCCAGCACCTACTCCCGGGAAACCTACAATGAGCAGTTCTTC; CDR3 protein: CASTYSRETYNEQFF; clone size: once; D gene: -; V gene: TRBV5-1; J gene: TRBJ2-1
CDR3 DNA: TGTGCCAGCAGCTGGGGGGGCGGCACAGATACGCAGTATTTT; CDR3 protein: CASSWGGGTDTQYF; clone size: once; D gene: -; V gene: TRBV7-8; J gene: TRBJ2-3
CDR3 DNA: TGTGCCAGCAGTTACTCGGTTTGGGGCGACTACGAGCAGTACTTC; CDR3 protein: CASSYSVWGDYEQYF; clone size: -; D gene: -; V gene: TRBV6-6; J gene: TRBJ2-7
CDR3 DNA: TGTGCCAGCAGTCAGGGACAGGGGGCAGATACGCAGTATTTT; CDR3 protein: CASSQGQGADTQYF; clone size: -; D gene: TRBD1; V gene: TRBV6-1; J gene: TRBJ2-3
CDR3 DNA: TGTGCCAGCAGCTCGGGACTAGGGGCAGATACGCAGTATTTT; CDR3 protein: CASSSGLGADTQYF; clone size: few; D gene: TRBD2; V gene: TRBV7-3; J gene: TRBJ2-3
CDR3 DNA: TGTGCCAGCCGTTCAGGATTTGGAAACACCATATATTTT; CDR3 protein: CASRSGFGNTIYF; clone size: -; D gene: -; V gene: TRBV2; J gene: TRBJ1-3
CDR3 DNA: TGTGCCAGCACCGAAGGCCGCGGACTTGCCTACGAGCAGTACTTC; CDR3 protein: CASTEGRGLAYEQYF; clone size: -; D gene: -; V gene: TRBV2; J gene: TRBJ2-7
CDR3 DNA: TGTGCCAGCTCACCACCGGACGGGAGCTCCTACAATGAGCAGTTCTTC; CDR3 protein: CASSPPDGSSYNEQFF; clone size: once; D gene: -; V gene: TRBV18; J gene: TRBJ2-1
CDR3 DNA: TGTGCCAGCAGTAAAGCGTCCCTAGATCAGCAGTACTTC; CDR3 protein: CASSKASLDQQYF; clone size: -; D gene: -; V gene: TRBV27; J gene: TRBJ2-7
CDR3 DNA: TGTGCCAGCAGTTTCCTAACAGCGGGACTTGGGTCTGGGGAGCTGTTTTTT; CDR3 protein: CASSFLTAGLGSGELFF; clone size: -; D gene: TRBD2; V gene: TRBV27; J gene: TRBJ2-2
CDR3 DNA: TGTGCCAGCAGTGACCGGGACAGGGTGGGCAATGAGCAGTTCTTC; CDR3 protein: CASSDRDRVGNEQFF; clone size: -; D gene: TRBD1; V gene: TRBV25-1; J gene: TRBJ2-1
CDR3 DNA: TGTGCCAGCAGCTTAAGACCGGCGGCATCCTACAATGAGCAGTTCTTC; CDR3 protein: CASSLRPAASYNEQFF; clone size: -; D gene: -; V gene: TRBV7-8; J gene: TRBJ2-1
CDR3 DNA: TGTGCCAGCAGCAACCAAGACTGGAGCTCCTACAATGAGCAGTTCTTC; CDR3 protein: CASSNQDWSSYNEQFF; clone size: few; D gene: -; V gene: TRBV6-6; J gene: TRBJ2-1
CDR3 DNA: TGTGCCAGCAGTTACTCGCCAGGATCCGGCTACACCTTC; CDR3 protein: CASSYSPGSGYTF; clone size: once; D gene: -; V gene: TRBV6-5; J gene: TRBJ1-2
CDR3 DNA: TGTGCCAGCAGCTCAGGCGGAGGGGGCGCAGATACGCAGTATTTT; CDR3 protein: CASSSGGGGADTQYF; clone size: -; D gene: -; V gene: TRBV9; J gene: TRBJ2-3
CDR3 DNA: TGTGCCAGCAGTGTGCTGGCGGGAGCTGGGGAGCTGTTTTTT; CDR3 protein: CASSVLAGAGELFF; clone size: -; D gene: TRBD2; V gene: TRBV2; J gene: TRBJ2-2
CDR3 DNA: TGTGCCAGCAGTTTCTCGGGGGGGGCTAATGAAAAACTGTTTTTT; CDR3 protein: CASSFSGGANEKLFF; clone size: -; D gene: -; V gene: TRBV27; J gene: TRBJ1-4
CDR3 DNA: TGTGCCAGCAGCGTAGAGGGGGATGGTGATACGCAGTATTTT; CDR3 protein: CASSVEGDGDTQYF; clone size: -; D gene: -; V gene: TRBV9; J gene: TRBJ2-3
CDR3 DNA: TGTGCCAGCAGCTATCAAGAGACCCAGTACTTC; CDR3 protein: CASSYQETQYF; clone size: -; D gene: -; V gene: TRBV27; J gene: TRBJ2-5
CDR3 DNA: TGTGCCTGGAGTGTCCAGGCAGATACGCAGTATTTT; CDR3 protein: CAWSVQADTQYF; clone size: -; D gene: -; V gene: TRBV30; J gene: TRBJ2-3